The rows below give T cell receptor beta chains drawn from one sample of a study of cytomegalovirus exposure and HLA in healthy donors. The assay was immunoSEQ multiplex PCR, and TCRdb's table has in-frame clones only and misses some. This sample has around 110,000 clones, with roughly 79% found just once. Material: PBMCs. Receptors were obtained from a woman in her 30s in good health and CMV-seronegative. Both conserved end residues are part of each CDR3. The order of the fields is J gene, clone size, D gene, V gene, CDR3 protein, CDR3 DNA. The D gene is left open where the match is weak. Size tells how often a clone was seen (once, few, many) or the class of an expanded clone, and some rows leave it out.

J gene: TRBJ2-7
clone size: -
D gene: TRBD2
V gene: TRBV28
CDR3 protein: CASRSPAGVYEQYF
CDR3 DNA: TGTGCCAGCAGGTCCCCAGCGGGAGTTTACGAGCAGTACTTC

J gene: TRBJ2-7
clone size: -
D gene: TRBD2
V gene: TRBV27
CDR3 protein: CASSKAGGSYEQYF
CDR3 DNA: TGTGCCAGCAGTAAAGCGGGAGGGTCCTACGAGCAGTACTTC

J gene: TRBJ2-7
clone size: -
D gene: TRBD2
V gene: TRBV4-1
CDR3 protein: CASSQESSGYQQYF
CDR3 DNA: TGCGCCAGCAGCCAAGAATCTAGCGGTTATCAGCAGTACTTC

J gene: TRBJ2-7
clone size: -
D gene: TRBD2
V gene: TRBV28
CDR3 protein: CASKTSGQIYEQYF
CDR3 DNA: TGTGCCAGCAAAACTAGCGGACAGATCTACGAGCAGTACTTC

J gene: TRBJ1-2
clone size: -
D gene: TRBD1
V gene: TRBV5-1
CDR3 protein: CASSPDRDRLSYGYTF
CDR3 DNA: TGCGCCAGCAGCCCTGACCGGGACAGGCTTTCATATGGCTACACCTTC

J gene: TRBJ2-2
clone size: -
D gene: -
V gene: TRBV5-6
CDR3 protein: CASSFEETGELFF
CDR3 DNA: TGTGCCAGCAGCTTTGAGGAGACCGGGGAGCTGTTTTTT

J gene: TRBJ2-2
clone size: few
D gene: TRBD2
V gene: TRBV5-1
CDR3 protein: CASSLAVGTSGTAGELFF
CDR3 DNA: TGCGCCAGCAGCTTGGCCGTGGGGACTAGCGGGACGGCCGGGGAGCTGTTTTTT

J gene: TRBJ2-1
clone size: few
D gene: TRBD2
V gene: TRBV7-2
CDR3 protein: CASSERDLYNEQFF
CDR3 DNA: TGTGCCAGCAGCGAGCGGGATCTTTACAATGAGCAGTTCTTC

J gene: TRBJ1-4
clone size: -
D gene: -
V gene: TRBV19
CDR3 protein: CASSISAGIMANEKLFF
CDR3 DNA: TGTGCCAGTAGTATATCGGCAGGGATAATGGCTAATGAAAAACTGTTTTTT

J gene: TRBJ2-1
clone size: -
D gene: -
V gene: TRBV7-3
CDR3 protein: CASSPTVATNEQFF
CDR3 DNA: TGTGCCAGCAGCCCGACTGTTGCGACCAATGAGCAGTTCTTC

J gene: TRBJ2-5
clone size: -
D gene: TRBD2
V gene: TRBV28
CDR3 protein: CASSLVAGGETQYF
CDR3 DNA: TGTGCCAGCAGTTTAGTAGCGGGAGGGGAGACCCAGTACTTC

J gene: TRBJ2-7
clone size: -
D gene: -
V gene: TRBV11-3
CDR3 protein: CASSSGAAYGEQYF
CDR3 DNA: TGTGCCAGCAGCTCTGGGGCGGCCTATGGCGAGCAGTACTTC

J gene: TRBJ2-2
clone size: -
D gene: -
V gene: TRBV5-1
CDR3 protein: CASSFTQTSNGELFF
CDR3 DNA: TGCGCCAGCAGCTTCACCCAAACTAGTAACGGGGAGCTGTTTTTT

J gene: TRBJ1-4
clone size: -
D gene: TRBD1
V gene: TRBV25-1
CDR3 protein: CASSDPAGDRVELFF
CDR3 DNA: TGTGCCAGCAGTGACCCGGCGGGGGACAGGGTGGAACTGTTTTTT

J gene: TRBJ2-4
clone size: -
D gene: TRBD1
V gene: TRBV19
CDR3 protein: CASSHGTGDSKNIQYF
CDR3 DNA: TGTGCCAGTAGTCACGGGACAGGGGACTCCAAAAACATTCAGTACTTC

J gene: TRBJ2-1
clone size: -
D gene: TRBD2
V gene: TRBV19
CDR3 protein: CASSTGLAADNEQFF
CDR3 DNA: TGTGCCAGTAGTACGGGACTAGCGGCGGACAATGAGCAGTTCTTC

J gene: TRBJ2-5
clone size: -
D gene: -
V gene: TRBV10-2
CDR3 protein: CASFKGREETQYF
CDR3 DNA: TGCGCCAGCTTCAAAGGGAGAGAAGAGACCCAGTACTTC

J gene: TRBJ2-3
clone size: -
D gene: -
V gene: TRBV6-1
CDR3 protein: CASSEALSSDTQYF
CDR3 DNA: TGTGCCAGCAGTGAAGCGCTTAGTTCAGATACGCAGTATTTT

J gene: TRBJ2-7
clone size: -
D gene: -
V gene: TRBV18
CDR3 protein: CASSPLARAVGEQYF
CDR3 DNA: TGTGCCAGCTCACCTTTAGCGCGGGCGGTTGGCGAGCAGTACTTC

J gene: TRBJ1-1
clone size: -
D gene: -
V gene: TRBV19
CDR3 protein: CASSIPQGSAEAFF
CDR3 DNA: TGTGCCAGTAGTATACCCCAGGGATCGGCTGAAGCTTTCTTT

J gene: TRBJ1-5
clone size: -
D gene: -
V gene: TRBV19
CDR3 protein: CASHRGAVQPQHF
CDR3 DNA: TGTGCCAGCCACCGGGGGGCGGTTCAGCCCCAGCATTTT

J gene: TRBJ2-5
clone size: -
D gene: -
V gene: TRBV2
CDR3 protein: CASSEGGVGLETQYF
CDR3 DNA: TGTGCCAGCAGTGAGGGGGGAGTCGGTTTGGAGACCCAGTACTTC

J gene: TRBJ2-7
clone size: -
D gene: -
V gene: TRBV27
CDR3 protein: CASSLSGLGEQYF
CDR3 DNA: TGTGCCAGCAGTTTATCGGGTTTGGGCGAGCAGTACTTC

J gene: TRBJ2-3
clone size: -
D gene: TRBD1
V gene: TRBV28
CDR3 protein: CASSPSLGTGHTDTQYF
CDR3 DNA: TGTGCCAGCAGTCCCTCGCTCGGGACAGGACACACAGATACGCAGTATTTT

J gene: TRBJ2-3
clone size: -
D gene: -
V gene: TRBV30
CDR3 protein: CAWTGPNTDTQYF
CDR3 DNA: TGTGCCTGGACAGGGCCCAACACAGATACGCAGTATTTT

J gene: TRBJ2-7
clone size: -
D gene: TRBD1
V gene: TRBV9
CDR3 protein: CASSVEGTGDAEQYF
CDR3 DNA: TGTGCCAGCAGCGTAGAGGGGACAGGGGATGCCGAGCAGTACTTC

J gene: TRBJ1-5
clone size: -
D gene: TRBD1
V gene: TRBV5-6
CDR3 protein: CASSSKEGAQPQHF
CDR3 DNA: TGTGCCAGCAGCTCTAAAGAGGGGGCGCAGCCCCAGCATTTT

J gene: TRBJ2-5
clone size: -
D gene: TRBD2
V gene: TRBV6-1
CDR3 protein: CASWGGRAGETQYF
CDR3 DNA: TGTGCCAGCTGGGGCGGGAGGGCAGGAGAGACCCAGTACTTC

J gene: TRBJ2-7
clone size: -
D gene: -
V gene: TRBV21-1
CDR3 protein: CASSKRGCGTGAHEQYF
CDR3 DNA: TGTGCCAGCAGCAAACGGGGGTGCGGGACAGGGGCCCACGAGCAGTACTTC

J gene: TRBJ2-7
clone size: -
D gene: -
V gene: TRBV6-6
CDR3 protein: CASSGPADRNPYEQYF
CDR3 DNA: TGTGCCAGCAGCGGTCCCGCTGACAGGAATCCCTACGAGCAGTACTTC

J gene: TRBJ1-5
clone size: -
D gene: -
V gene: TRBV5-1
CDR3 protein: CASSPDGQNNQPQHF
CDR3 DNA: TGCGCCAGCAGCCCGGATGGACAGAACAATCAGCCCCAGCATTTT

J gene: TRBJ2-3
clone size: -
D gene: TRBD2
V gene: TRBV18
CDR3 protein: CASSSGLAGSRVFTDTQYF
CDR3 DNA: TGTGCCAGCTCATCGGGACTAGCGGGATCGAGAGTCTTCACAGATACGCAGTATTTT

J gene: TRBJ2-7
clone size: -
D gene: TRBD2
V gene: TRBV28
CDR3 protein: CASSSGLAGGGYEQYF
CDR3 DNA: TGTGCCAGCAGTTCGGGACTAGCGGGAGGGGGATACGAGCAGTACTTC

J gene: TRBJ2-7
clone size: -
D gene: TRBD2
V gene: TRBV28
CDR3 protein: CASSLPTLGLRTSGTSYEQYF
CDR3 DNA: TGTGCCAGCAGTTTACCCACTCTTGGGCTCCGGACTAGCGGGACTTCCTACGAGCAGTACTTC

J gene: TRBJ2-1
clone size: -
D gene: -
V gene: TRBV5-1
CDR3 protein: CASSLGLPINEQFF
CDR3 DNA: TGCGCCAGCAGCTTGGGACTGCCAATCAATGAGCAGTTCTTC

J gene: TRBJ1-4
clone size: few
D gene: TRBD1
V gene: TRBV5-1
CDR3 protein: CASSQGQDNEKLFF
CDR3 DNA: TGCGCCAGCAGCCAGGGACAGGATAATGAAAAACTGTTTTTT

J gene: TRBJ2-7
clone size: -
D gene: TRBD1
V gene: TRBV9
CDR3 protein: CASSVGQGQNEQYF
CDR3 DNA: TGTGCCAGCAGCGTGGGACAGGGCCAGAACGAGCAGTACTTC

J gene: TRBJ2-2
clone size: -
D gene: TRBD1
V gene: TRBV7-8
CDR3 protein: CASSPGTASTGELFF
CDR3 DNA: TGTGCCAGCAGCCCCGGGACAGCCTCCACCGGGGAGCTGTTTTTT

J gene: TRBJ2-7
clone size: once
D gene: -
V gene: TRBV2
CDR3 protein: CASSEAGTSYEQYF
CDR3 DNA: TGTGCCAGCAGTGAGGCGGGAACATCCTACGAGCAGTACTTC

J gene: TRBJ2-1
clone size: once
D gene: -
V gene: TRBV7-3
CDR3 protein: CASSSTRADGGEQFF
CDR3 DNA: TGTGCCAGCAGCTCAACTCGGGCCGATGGAGGAGAGCAGTTCTTC

J gene: TRBJ2-1
clone size: -
D gene: TRBD1
V gene: TRBV28
CDR3 protein: CASSLPGQGANEQFF
CDR3 DNA: TGTGCCAGCAGTTTACCGGGACAGGGGGCAAATGAGCAGTTCTTC

J gene: TRBJ2-4
clone size: once
D gene: TRBD1
V gene: TRBV7-9
CDR3 protein: CASSEPGGRAKNIQYF
CDR3 DNA: TGTGCCAGCAGCGAGCCAGGGGGAAGGGCCAAAAACATTCAGTACTTC

J gene: TRBJ2-2
clone size: -
D gene: -
V gene: TRBV7-2
CDR3 protein: CASSLVLGELFF
CDR3 DNA: TGTGCCAGCAGCTTAGTACTCGGGGAGCTGTTTTTT

J gene: TRBJ2-7
clone size: -
D gene: TRBD2
V gene: TRBV5-4
CDR3 protein: CASSWGLAGGRYEQYF
CDR3 DNA: TGTGCCAGCAGCTGGGGACTAGCGGGAGGTCGGTACGAGCAGTACTTC

J gene: TRBJ2-7
clone size: -
D gene: TRBD2
V gene: TRBV9
CDR3 protein: CASSPRGGIYEQYF
CDR3 DNA: TGTGCCAGCAGCCCCCGGGGGGGTATCTACGAGCAGTACTTC

J gene: TRBJ1-3
clone size: -
D gene: -
V gene: TRBV27
CDR3 protein: CASSPTGTTGNTIYF
CDR3 DNA: TGTGCCAGCAGTCCAACCGGGACAACTGGAAACACCATATATTTT

J gene: TRBJ2-5
clone size: -
D gene: TRBD1
V gene: TRBV28
CDR3 protein: CASSLYVGQGKETQYF
CDR3 DNA: TGTGCCAGCAGTTTATATGTGGGACAGGGGAAAGAGACCCAGTACTTC

J gene: TRBJ1-3
clone size: once
D gene: TRBD1
V gene: TRBV27
CDR3 protein: CASSGPTGAGNTIYF
CDR3 DNA: TGTGCCAGCAGTGGACCGACAGGGGCTGGAAACACCATATATTTT

J gene: TRBJ2-1
clone size: -
D gene: TRBD1
V gene: TRBV27
CDR3 protein: CASSLSAPRGEQFF
CDR3 DNA: TGTGCCAGCAGTTTATCGGCGCCCAGGGGGGAGCAGTTCTTC

J gene: TRBJ2-7
clone size: -
D gene: TRBD2
V gene: TRBV4-1
CDR3 protein: CASSQIAGGGYEQYF
CDR3 DNA: TGCGCCAGCAGCCAAATAGCGGGAGGCGGCTACGAGCAGTACTTC

J gene: TRBJ2-7
clone size: once
D gene: -
V gene: TRBV19
CDR3 protein: CASSIGSGNVGSIYEQYF
CDR3 DNA: TGTGCCAGTAGTATCGGGTCGGGGAATGTAGGATCGATTTACGAGCAGTACTTC